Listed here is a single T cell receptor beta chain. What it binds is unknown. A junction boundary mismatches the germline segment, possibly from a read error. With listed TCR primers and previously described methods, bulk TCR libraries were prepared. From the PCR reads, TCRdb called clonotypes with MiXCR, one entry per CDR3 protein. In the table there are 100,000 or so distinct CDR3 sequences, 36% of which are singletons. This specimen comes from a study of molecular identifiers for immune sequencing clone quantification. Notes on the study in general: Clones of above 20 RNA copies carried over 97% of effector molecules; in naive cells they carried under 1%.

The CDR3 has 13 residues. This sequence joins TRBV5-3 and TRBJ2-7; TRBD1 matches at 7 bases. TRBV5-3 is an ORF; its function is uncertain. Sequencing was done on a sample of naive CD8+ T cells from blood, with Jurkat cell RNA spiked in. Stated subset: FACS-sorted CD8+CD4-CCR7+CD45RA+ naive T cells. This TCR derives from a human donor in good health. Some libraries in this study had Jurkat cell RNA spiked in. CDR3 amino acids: CASSSPTGREQYF. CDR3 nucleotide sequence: TGTGCCAGCAGCTCCCCGACAGGGCGCGAGCAGTACTTC.